What follows is one T cell receptor (beta chain) and its context. This record comes from a study of T cell responses to AZD1222 COVID-19 vaccine. The CDR3 is 17 residues long. V was clipped by 5 bases and J by 1 base, with 20 bases between them. Germline V gene lookup returns CDR1 MDHEN and CDR2 SYDVKM. Only in-frame clones appear in the TCRdb table, and some are missing; sequencing was by immunoSEQ multiplex PCR. The sample lists tens of thousands of clones, approximately 85% occurring once. The sequence came from an adult who received the AZD1222 COVID-19 vaccine. This chain uses TRBV28 with TRBJ1-2; the D gene is possibly TRBD1 (6 bases). The specimen was peripheral blood, collected 28 days after the second AZD1222 dose. The CDR3 is CASSPRGPGTHNYGYTF. The DNA of the CDR3 is TGTGCCAGCAGTCCTCGGGGGCCCGGGACACATAACTATGGCTACACCTTC.